These 6 T cell receptor beta chains were sequenced from one sample in a study of blood T cell repertoires in COVID-19. Sequenced by immunoSEQ multiplex PCR; TCRdb stores in-frame clones only, minus some. The data show around 170,000 clones, 88% seen once. The sample consisted of peripheral blood. Source of these receptors: a woman in her twenties or thirties with acute or convalescent COVID-19.

The V gene is TRBV28, the J gene TRBJ1-4; D is ambiguous. The CDR3 runs to 14 residues. Trimming cost V 3 bases and J 6 bases, with 11 bases left between them. Germline V gene lookup returns CDR1 MDHEN and CDR2 SYDVKM. CDR3 residues: CASSFWAGDEKLFF. The CDR3 nucleotides are TGTGCCAGCAGTTTTTGGGCCGGGGATGAAAAACTGTTTTTT.

This chain links TRBV2 with TRBJ2-1; possibly TRBD2 for D (6 bases). The CDR3 extends over 14 amino acids. Per the germline V gene, CDR1 is SNHLY and CDR2 is FYNNEI. V dropped 8 bases and J dropped 8 bases, with 19 bases sitting between them. Here the CDR3 reads CASADTGAPDEQFF. In nucleotides, the CDR3 is TGTGCCAGCGCAGATACGGGAGCCCCGGATGAGCAGTTCTTC.

Written as DNA, the CDR3 is TGTGCCACTAAAGGGGAAGGAAACACCATATATTTT. It translates to CATKGEGNTIYF. The rearrangement links TRBV6-5 to TRBJ1-3; possibly TRBD1 for D (5 bases). Germline CDR1 MNHEY, CDR2 SVGAGI. The CDR3 runs to 12 residues. The V gene lost 10 bases and the J gene lost 4 bases, with 11 bases spanning the gap.

The chain couples TRBV10-2 to TRBJ1-1; D may be TRBD1 (6 bases). CDR1 WSHSY and CDR2 SAAADI come from the germline V gene. The CDR3 extends over 15 amino acids. With 6 bases removed from V and 4 bases from J, the gap between germline ends came to 18 bases. CDR3 bases: TGCGCCAGCAGGGTAGTAACAGGGAAGGGCACTGAAGCTTTCTTT. Translated: CASRVVTGKGTEAFF.

This chain connects TRBV5-5 to TRBJ1-1, with D tentatively TRBD1 (5 bases). CDR1 is SGHKS, CDR2 YYEKEE, per germline (reference sequence). The CDR3 is 12 amino acids. Trimming cost V 3 bases and J 11 bases, with 14 bases left between them. The CDR3 nucleotides are TGTGCCAGCAGCTGGGCGCCAGGGCTCGCTTTCTTT. Protein sequence: CASSWAPGLAFF. Supplemented by reference TRBV5-5 and TRBJ1-1, the full variable domain reads DAGVTQSPTHLIKTRGQQVTLRCSPISGHKSVSWYQQVLGQGPQFIFQYYEKEERGRGNFPDRFSARQFPNYSSELNVNALLLGDSALYLCASSWAPGLAFFGQGTRLTVV.

The CDR3 protein is CAISETRGANVLTF. The CDR3 DNA reads as TGTGCCATCAGTGAGACACGAGGGGCCAACGTCCTGACTTTC. J is TRBJ2-6 and V is TRBV10-3, with unresolved D. Germline V gene data show CDR1 as ENHRY and CDR2 as SYGVKD. V gave up 2 bases and J gave up 4 bases, with 6 bases separating them. The CDR3 is made up of 14 amino acids.